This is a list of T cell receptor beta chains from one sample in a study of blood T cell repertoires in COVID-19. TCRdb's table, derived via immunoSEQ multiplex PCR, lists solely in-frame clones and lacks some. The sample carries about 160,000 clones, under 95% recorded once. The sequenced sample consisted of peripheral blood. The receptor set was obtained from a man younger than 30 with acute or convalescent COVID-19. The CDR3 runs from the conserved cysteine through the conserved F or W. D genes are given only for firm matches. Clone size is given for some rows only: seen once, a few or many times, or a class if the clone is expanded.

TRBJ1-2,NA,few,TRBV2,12,TGTGCCAGCAGCTTCCAGGGTGCTGTCTACACCTTC,CASSFQGAVYTF
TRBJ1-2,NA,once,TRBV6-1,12,TGTGCCAGCAGTGAAGCGTTTAGTGGCTACACCTTC,CASSEAFSGYTF
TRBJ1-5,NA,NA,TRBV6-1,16,TGTGCCAGCAGTGCCCGGGGGGGACATATCAATCAGCCCCAGCATTTT,CASSARGGHINQPQHF
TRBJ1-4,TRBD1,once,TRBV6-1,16,TGTGCCAGCAGTGAAGCGACTCGGACAGGGAGAGAAAAACTGTTTTTT,CASSEATRTGREKLFF
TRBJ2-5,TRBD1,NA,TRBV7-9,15,TGTGCCAGCAGTCTATACGGGACAGTCCAAGAGACCCAGTACTTC,CASSLYGTVQETQYF
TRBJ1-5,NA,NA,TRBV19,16,TGTGCCAGTAGTATAGTCAAGGGGGTAGGCGATCAGCCCCAGCATTTT,CASSIVKGVGDQPQHF
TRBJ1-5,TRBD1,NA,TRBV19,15,TGTGCCAGTAGTCCTCAGGGGGCCGGCAATCAGCCCCAGCATTTT,CASSPQGAGNQPQHF
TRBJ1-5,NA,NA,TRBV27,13,TGTGCCAGCAGGTCGGGGGGTGGGCAGCCCCAGCATTTT,CASRSGGGQPQHF
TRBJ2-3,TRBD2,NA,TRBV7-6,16,TGTGCCAGCAGCGCGTCCGAAGCGGGAATGACAGATACGCAGTATTTT,CASSASEAGMTDTQYF
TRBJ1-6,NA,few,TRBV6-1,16,TGTGCCAGCACTGAGGTAACAGGCCCCCTTAATTCACCCCTCCACTTT,CASTEVTGPLNSPLHF
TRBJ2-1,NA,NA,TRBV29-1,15,TGCAGCGTTGAAGGGAGCGGTAACTCCTACAATGAGCAGTTCTTC,CSVEGSGNSYNEQFF
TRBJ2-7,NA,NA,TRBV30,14,TGTGCCTGGAGTGTAGGGACATCTTCCTACGAGCAGTACTTC,CAWSVGTSSYEQYF
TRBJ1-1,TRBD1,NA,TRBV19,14,TGTGCCAGTAGTATTCGACTTTCGGACAGGGAAGCTTTCTTT,CASSIRLSDREAFF
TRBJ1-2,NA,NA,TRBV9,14,TGTGCCAGCAGCGTAGATGGGGGGAACTATGGCTACACCTTC,CASSVDGGNYGYTF
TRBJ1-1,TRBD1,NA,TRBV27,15,TGTGCCAGCAGTTACGGCGACAGGGTCTGGACTGAAGCTTTCTTT,CASSYGDRVWTEAFF
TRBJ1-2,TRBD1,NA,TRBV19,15,TGTGCCAGTAGTATACTAGGGACAGGGGAAAATGGCTACACCTTC,CASSILGTGENGYTF
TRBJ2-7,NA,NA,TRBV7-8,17,TGTGCCAGCAGCTTATACTCCATAGGGGCGAGGCACTACGAGCAGTACTTC,CASSLYSIGARHYEQYF
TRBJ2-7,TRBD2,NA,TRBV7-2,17,TGTGCCAGCAGCTTGTTCGGGACTAGCGGGAGCTCCTACGAGCAGTACTTC,CASSLFGTSGSSYEQYF
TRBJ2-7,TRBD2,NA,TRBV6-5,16,TGTGCCAGCAGTTTCCCAGGGAGCGGGGGCTCCTACGAGCAGTACTTC,CASSFPGSGGSYEQYF
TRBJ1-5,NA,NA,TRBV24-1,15,TGTGCCACCAGTCGAGGTGACTATAGCAATCAGCCCCAGCATTTT,CATSRGDYSNQPQHF
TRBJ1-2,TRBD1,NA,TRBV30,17,TGTGCCTGGAGTAAGCTTCGGGACAGGGCAAATAACTATGGCTACACCTTC,CAWSKLRDRANNYGYTF
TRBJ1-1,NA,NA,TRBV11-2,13,TGTGCCAGCAGCCGCAGAATGAACACTGAAGCTTTCTTT,CASSRRMNTEAFF
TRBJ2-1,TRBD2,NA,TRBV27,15,TGTGCCAGCAGTTTACTAGCGGGGCAGGGATATGAGCAGTTCTTC,CASSLLAGQGYEQFF
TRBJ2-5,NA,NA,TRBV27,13,TGTGCCAGCAGTTTCCGGGGGTATGAGACCCAGTACTTC,CASSFRGYETQYF
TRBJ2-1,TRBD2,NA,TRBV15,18,TGTGCCACCAGCAGGGACAATAGCGGGAGTAACCCCTACAATGAGCAGTTCTTC,CATSRDNSGSNPYNEQFF